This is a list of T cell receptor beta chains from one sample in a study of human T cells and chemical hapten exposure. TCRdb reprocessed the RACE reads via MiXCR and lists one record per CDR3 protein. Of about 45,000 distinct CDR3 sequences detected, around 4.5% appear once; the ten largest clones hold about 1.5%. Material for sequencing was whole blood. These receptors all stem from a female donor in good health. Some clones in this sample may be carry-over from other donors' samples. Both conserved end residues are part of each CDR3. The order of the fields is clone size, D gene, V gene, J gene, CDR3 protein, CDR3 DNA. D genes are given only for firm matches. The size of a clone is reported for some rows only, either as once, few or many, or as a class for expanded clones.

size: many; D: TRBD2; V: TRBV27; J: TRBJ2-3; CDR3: CASSLIGLAGGPDTQYF; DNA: TGTGCCAGCAGTTTAATCGGACTAGCGGGGGGGCCCGATACGCAGTATTTT
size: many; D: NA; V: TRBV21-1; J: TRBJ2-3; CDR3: CASSIGTSGASTDTQYF; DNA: TGTGCCAGCAGCATAGGGACTAGCGGGGCTAGCACAGATACGCAGTATTTT
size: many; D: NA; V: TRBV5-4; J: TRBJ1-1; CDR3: CASSLGTEAFF; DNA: TGTGCCAGCAGCTTGGGGACTGAAGCTTTCTTT
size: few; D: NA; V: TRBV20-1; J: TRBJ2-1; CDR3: CSAMRVASGSEQFF; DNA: TGCAGTGCTATGAGAGTGGCGAGCGGCAGTGAGCAGTTCTTC
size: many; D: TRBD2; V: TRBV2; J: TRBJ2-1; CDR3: CASSDSGRGFF; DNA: TGTGCCAGCAGTGATTCAGGGAGGGGGTTCTTC
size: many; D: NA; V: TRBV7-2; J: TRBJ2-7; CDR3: CASSLGPGGHIEQYF; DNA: TGTGCCAGCAGCTTAGGCCCGGGGGGCCATATCGAGCAGTACTTC
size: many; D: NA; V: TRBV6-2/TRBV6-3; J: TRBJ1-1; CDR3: CASSFPTGEAFF; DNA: TGTGCCAGCAGTTTCCCGACGGGTGAAGCTTTCTTT
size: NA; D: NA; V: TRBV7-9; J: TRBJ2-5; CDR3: CASSLEAGLQETQYF; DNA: TGTGCCAGCAGCTTAGAGGCGGGACTGCAAGAGACCCAGTACTTC
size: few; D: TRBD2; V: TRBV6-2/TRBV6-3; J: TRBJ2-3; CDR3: CASSSISGATDTQYF; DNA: TGTGCCAGCAGTTCGATCAGCGGGGCAACAGATACGCAGTATTTT
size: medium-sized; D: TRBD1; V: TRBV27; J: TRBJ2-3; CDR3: CASSVQGASDTQYF; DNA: TGTGCCAGCAGTGTACAGGGGGCGTCAGATACGCAGTATTTT
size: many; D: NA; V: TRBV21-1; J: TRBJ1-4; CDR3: CASSTGDGLFF; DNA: TGTGCCAGCAGTACAGGGGATGGACTGTTTTTT
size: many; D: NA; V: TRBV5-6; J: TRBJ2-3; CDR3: CASSFQFYSTDTQYF; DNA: TGTGCCAGCAGCTTCCAGTTCTATAGCACAGATACGCAGTATTTT
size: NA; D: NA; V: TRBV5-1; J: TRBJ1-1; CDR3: CASSWTGAVNTEAFF; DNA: TGCGCCAGCAGCTGGACGGGGGCAGTGAACACTGAAGCTTTCTTT
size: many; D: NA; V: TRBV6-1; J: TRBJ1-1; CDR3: CASSAWSTEAFF; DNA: TGTGCCAGCAGTGCCTGGAGCACTGAAGCTTTCTTT
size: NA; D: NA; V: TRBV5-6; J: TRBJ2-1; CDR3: CASSLRVAKQFF; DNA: TGTGCCAGCAGCCTCAGGGTGGCAAAGCAGTTCTTC
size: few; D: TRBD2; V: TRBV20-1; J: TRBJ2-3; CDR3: CSARVRLAGVLDTQYF; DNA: TGCAGTGCTAGAGTGAGGCTAGCGGGGGTATTAGATACGCAGTATTTT
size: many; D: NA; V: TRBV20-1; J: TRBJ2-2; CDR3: CSARGSGRATGELFF; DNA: TGCAGTGCTAGAGGGTCCGGCAGAGCCACCGGGGAGCTGTTTTTT
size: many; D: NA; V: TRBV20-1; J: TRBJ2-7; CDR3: CSVQGAEPYEQYF; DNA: TGCAGTGTGCAGGGCGCCGAGCCCTACGAGCAGTACTTC
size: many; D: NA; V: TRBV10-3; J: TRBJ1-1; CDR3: CAISDSMLRGANEAFF; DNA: TGTGCCATCAGTGACTCAATGCTGCGAGGGGCGAATGAAGCTTTCTTT
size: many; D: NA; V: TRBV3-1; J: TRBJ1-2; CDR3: CASSISNYGYTF; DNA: TGTGCCAGCAGTATATCTAACTATGGCTACACCTTC
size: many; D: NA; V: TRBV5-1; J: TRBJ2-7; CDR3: CASSLEGNVDEQYF; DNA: TGCGCCAGCAGCTTGGAAGGCAACGTGGACGAGCAGTACTTC
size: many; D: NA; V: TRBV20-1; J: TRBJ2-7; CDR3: CSALYYRTDSYEQYF; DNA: TGCAGTGCTCTCTACTATCGGACTGACTCCTACGAGCAGTACTTC
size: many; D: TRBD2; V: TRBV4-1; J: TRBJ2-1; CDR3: CASSQELWGGNNEQFF; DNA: TGCGCCAGCAGCCAAGAATTGTGGGGGGGGAACAATGAGCAGTTCTTC
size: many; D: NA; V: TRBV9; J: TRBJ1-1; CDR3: CASSPWEGSTEAFF; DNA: TGTGCCAGCAGCCCCTGGGAGGGATCTACGGAAGCTTTCTTT
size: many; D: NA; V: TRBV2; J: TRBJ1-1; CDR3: CASIRGRGGTEAFF; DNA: TGTGCCAGCATCCGGGGCCGAGGTGGGACTGAAGCTTTCTTT
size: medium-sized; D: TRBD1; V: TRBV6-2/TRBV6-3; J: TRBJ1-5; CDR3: CASSHRDRISNQPQHF; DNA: TGTGCCAGCAGTCACAGGGACAGGATAAGCAATCAGCCCCAGCATTTT
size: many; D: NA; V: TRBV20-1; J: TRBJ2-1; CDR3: CSAQDSNEQFF; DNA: TGCAGTGCCCAAGACAGCAATGAGCAGTTCTTC
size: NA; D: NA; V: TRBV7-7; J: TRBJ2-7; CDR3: CASSPTSQGRGEQYF; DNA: TGTGCCAGCAGCCCGACCTCTCAGGGAAGGGGGGAGCAGTACTTC
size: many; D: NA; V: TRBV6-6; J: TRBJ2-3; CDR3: CASSYNGRVTDTQYF; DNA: TGTGCCAGCAGTTACAACGGACGCGTCACAGATACGCAGTATTTT
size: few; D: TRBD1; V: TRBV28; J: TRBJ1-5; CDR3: CASTQQGIGNQPQHF; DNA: TGTGCCAGCACCCAACAGGGGATCGGCAATCAGCCCCAGCATTTT
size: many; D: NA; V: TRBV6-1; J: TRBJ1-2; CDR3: CASSEAPADGYTF; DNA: TGTGCCAGCAGTGAAGCCCCAGCTGATGGCTACACCTTC
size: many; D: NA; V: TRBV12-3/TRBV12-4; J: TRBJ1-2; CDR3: CASSSAGTYGYTF; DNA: TGTGCCAGCAGTTCGGCAGGGACCTATGGCTACACCTTC
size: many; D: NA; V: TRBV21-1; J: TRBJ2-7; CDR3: CASSKVERGPYEQYF; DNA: TGTGCCAGCAGCAAAGTAGAGCGGGGGCCCTACGAGCAGTACTTC
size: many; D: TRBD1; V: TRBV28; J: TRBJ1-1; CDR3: CASRAGGTNTEAFF; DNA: TGTGCCAGCAGAGCAGGGGGGACGAACACTGAAGCTTTCTTT
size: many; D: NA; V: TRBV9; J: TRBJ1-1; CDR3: CASGGGSGVNTEAFF; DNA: TGTGCCAGCGGTGGGGGCTCCGGAGTGAACACTGAAGCTTTCTTT
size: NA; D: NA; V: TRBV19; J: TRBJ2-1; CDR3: CASSINPGTVNEQFF; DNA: TGTGCCAGTAGTATAAACCCAGGTACTGTCAATGAGCAGTTCTTC
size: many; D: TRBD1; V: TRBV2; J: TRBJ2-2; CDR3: CASRYGQGGFLITGELFF; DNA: TGTGCCAGCAGATACGGACAGGGGGGTTTTTTAATAACCGGGGAGCTGTTTTTT
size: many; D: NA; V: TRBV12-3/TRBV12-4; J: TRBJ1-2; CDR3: CASSSNTNYGYTF; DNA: TGTGCCAGCAGTTCTAACACGAACTATGGCTACACCTTC
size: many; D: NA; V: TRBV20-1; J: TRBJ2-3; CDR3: CSANQPGVGDTQYF; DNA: TGCAGTGCTAACCAACCTGGGGTAGGAGATACGCAGTATTTT
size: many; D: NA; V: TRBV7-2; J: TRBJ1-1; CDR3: CASSLDWGSTEAFF; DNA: TGTGCCAGCAGCTTAGATTGGGGTTCGACTGAAGCTTTCTTT
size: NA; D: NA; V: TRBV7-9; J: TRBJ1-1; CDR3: CASSTGLGAFF; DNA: TGTGCCAGCAGCACAGGGCTTGGGGCTTTCTTT
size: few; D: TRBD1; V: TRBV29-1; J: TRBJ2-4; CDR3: CSVWDRGLLAKNIQYF; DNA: TGCAGCGTTTGGGACAGGGGACTTCTAGCCAAAAACATTCAGTACTTC
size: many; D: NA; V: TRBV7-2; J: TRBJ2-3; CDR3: CASSPAAWPPTQYF; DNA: TGTGCCAGCAGTCCCGCGGCTTGGCCGCCCACGCAGTATTTT
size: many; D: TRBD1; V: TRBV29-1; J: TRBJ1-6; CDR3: CSVGTGGSSPLHF; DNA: TGCAGCGTTGGGACAGGGGGTAGTTCACCCCTCCACTTT
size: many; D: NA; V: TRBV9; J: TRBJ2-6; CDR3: CASSVTVSPLSGANVLTF; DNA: TGTGCCAGCAGCGTCACGGTTAGTCCTCTCTCTGGGGCCAACGTCCTGACTTTC
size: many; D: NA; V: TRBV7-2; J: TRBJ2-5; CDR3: CASSPQTGPETQYF; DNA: TGTGCCAGCAGCCCACAGACAGGTCCAGAGACCCAGTACTTC
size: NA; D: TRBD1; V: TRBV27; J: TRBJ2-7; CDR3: CASSWGTGDYEQYF; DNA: TGTGCCAGCAGTTGGGGGACAGGAGACTACGAGCAGTACTTC
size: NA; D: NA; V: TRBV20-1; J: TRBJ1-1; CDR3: CSADSRNTEAFF; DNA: TGCAGTGCCGACAGTAGGAACACTGAAGCTTTCTTT
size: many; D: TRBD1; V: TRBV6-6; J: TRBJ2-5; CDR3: CASSYWGTAEAEGTQYF; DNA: TGTGCCAGCAGTTACTGGGGGACAGCAGAGGCCGAAGGGACCCAGTACTTC
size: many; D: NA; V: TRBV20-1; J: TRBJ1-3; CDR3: CSASPRSSGNTIYF; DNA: TGCAGTGCTAGCCCAAGGAGCTCTGGAAACACCATATATTTT
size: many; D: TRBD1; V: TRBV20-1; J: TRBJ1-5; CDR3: CSVQGDQNIRNQPQHF; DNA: TGCAGTGTTCAGGGGGACCAAAATATCCGAAATCAGCCCCAGCATTTT
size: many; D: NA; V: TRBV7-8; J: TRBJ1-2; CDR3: CASSGDLRYGHTF; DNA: TGTGCCAGCAGCGGGGATCTCCGGTATGGCCACACCTTC
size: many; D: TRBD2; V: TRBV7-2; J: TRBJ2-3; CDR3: CASSLMAGLAWDTQYF; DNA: TGTGCCAGCAGCTTAATGGCCGGACTAGCGTGGGATACGCAGTATTTT